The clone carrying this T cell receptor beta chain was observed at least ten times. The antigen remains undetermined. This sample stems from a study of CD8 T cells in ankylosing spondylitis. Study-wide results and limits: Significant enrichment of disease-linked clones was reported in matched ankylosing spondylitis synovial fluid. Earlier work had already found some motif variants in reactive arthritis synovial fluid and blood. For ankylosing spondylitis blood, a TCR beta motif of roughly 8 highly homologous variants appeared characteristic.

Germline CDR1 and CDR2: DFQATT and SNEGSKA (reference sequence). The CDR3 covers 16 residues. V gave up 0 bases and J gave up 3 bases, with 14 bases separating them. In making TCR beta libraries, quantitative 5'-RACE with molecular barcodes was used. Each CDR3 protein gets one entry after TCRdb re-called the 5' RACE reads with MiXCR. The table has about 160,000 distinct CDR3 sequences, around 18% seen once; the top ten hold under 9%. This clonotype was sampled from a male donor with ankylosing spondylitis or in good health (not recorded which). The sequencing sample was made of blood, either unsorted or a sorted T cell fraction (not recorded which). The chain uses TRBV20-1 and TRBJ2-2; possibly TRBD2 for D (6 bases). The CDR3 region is CSARDRRRADTGELFF. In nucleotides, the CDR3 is TGCAGTGCTAGAGATCGCAGGAGGGCGGACACCGGGGAGCTGTTTTTT.